The clone carrying this T cell receptor (beta chain) was detected a few times. Its antigen is still unknown. The data belong to a study of T-cell reconstitution after alpha-beta-depleted transplantation in children. General study findings and limits: At day 60, the high TCRbeta diversity found in some patients originated from recipient T cells and thymic progenitors that had survived. Once a year had passed after transplant, T-cell counts and diversity came mostly from newly produced T cells. Several hundred expanded graft clones reportedly were the source of alpha-beta T cells about two months after transplant.

TCRbeta library preparation incorporated unique molecular identifiers. One entry per CDR3 protein results from TCRdb running MiXCR on the PCR reads. The table has about 980,000 distinct CDR3 sequences, about 31% seen once; the top ten hold about 28%. This clonotype originated in a boy less than two years old who had a stem cell transplant for SCID, so the T cells may come from the graft donor. The sequenced sample was PBMCs, mostly from graft donor cells, obtained 360 days after TCRalphabeta/CD19-depleted stem cell transplant.

The CDR3 bases are TGTGCCACCGGCGACAGGGTTCTATCAGTTGGTGAAAAACTGTTTTTT. Amino acid sequence: CATGDRVLSVGEKLFF. The V and J genes are TRBV10-3 and TRBJ1-4; 7 positions agree with TRBD1. Trimming at V came to 10 bases and at J to 7 bases, leaving 18 bases not matched to a gene. Germline V gene lookup returns CDR1 ENHRY and CDR2 SYGVKD. The CDR3 is 16 amino acids.